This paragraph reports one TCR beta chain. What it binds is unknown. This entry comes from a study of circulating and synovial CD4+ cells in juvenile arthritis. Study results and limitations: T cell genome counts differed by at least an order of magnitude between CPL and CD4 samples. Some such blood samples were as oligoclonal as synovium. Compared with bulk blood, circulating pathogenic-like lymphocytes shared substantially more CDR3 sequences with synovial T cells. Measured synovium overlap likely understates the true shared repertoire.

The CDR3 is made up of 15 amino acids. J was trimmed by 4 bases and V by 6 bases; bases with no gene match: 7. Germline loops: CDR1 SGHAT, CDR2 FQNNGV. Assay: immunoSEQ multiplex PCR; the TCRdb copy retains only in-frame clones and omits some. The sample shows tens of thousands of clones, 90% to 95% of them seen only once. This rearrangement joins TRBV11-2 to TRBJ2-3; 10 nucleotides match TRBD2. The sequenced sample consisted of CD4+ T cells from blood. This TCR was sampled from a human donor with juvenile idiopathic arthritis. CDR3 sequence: CASSPQRGGSDTQYF. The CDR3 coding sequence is TGTGCCAGCAGTCCACAGCGGGGGGGATCAGATACGCAGTATTTT.